This T cell receptor beta chain was recorded in a study of blood T cells in healthy people across ages. General observations from the study: PBMCs left unsorted prevented a conclusive naive versus antigen-experienced comparison. A strong correlation was found between TCR beta diversity and the percentage of naive T cells.

The CDR3 spans 18 residues. Germline CDR1 reads MGHRA; CDR2 reads YSYEKL. With 2 bases removed from V and 5 bases from J, the gap between germline ends came to 22 bases. For this clonotype: Its matching antigen is unknown.

Next came a second PCR, run for about 7 to 12 cycles, which used a sample-barcoded 5' primer along with a J-beta primer mix. Every sample gave at least 2.5 million paired-end reads containing CDR3. In TCRdb, the 5' RACE reads were re-called with MiXCR into one record per CDR3 protein. The sample includes some 1.4 million distinct CDR3 sequences, approximately 38% seen only once; the top ten take roughly 8.2%. The rearrangement joins TRBV4-1 to TRBJ2-1; D possibly corresponds to TRBD2 (5 bases). The TCR was taken from a woman under 30 in good health. Sequenced input: blood. As DNA, the CDR3 is TGCGCCAGCAGCCAACTGGGTGGTGGAGGATTGAAAAACAATGAGCAGTTCTTC. Its protein product is CASSQLGGGGLKNNEQFF.